This entry lists 8 T cell receptor beta chains sequenced from one sample in a study of cytomegalovirus exposure and HLA in healthy donors. The PCR had 60 Vbeta and 13 Jbeta primers. Using immunoSEQ multiplex PCR, the repertoire was profiled, and TCRdb retains in-frame clones only, with some absent. The sample includes approximately 150,000 clones, around 78% seen only once; the top ten take 5.5% to 7.5%. Sequencing was performed on PBMCs. These receptor sequences come from a woman in her 40s in good health and CMV-seropositive.

This chain joins TRBV10-3 and TRBJ1-2; possible D gene TRBD1, 5 bases. V dropped 3 bases and J dropped 8 bases, with 22 bases sitting between them. CDR3 size: 16 residues. Germline V gene lookup returns CDR1 ENHRY and CDR2 SYGVKD. CDR3 coding DNA: TGTGCCATCAGTGACCTTCCGGGGGTAAACCTGGAGGGCTACACCTTC. It codes for CAISDLPGVNLEGYTF.

The rearrangement links TRBV11-2 to TRBJ2-5, with D maybe TRBD2 (6 bases). The CDR3 spans 16 residues. V lost 6 bases and J 5 bases, leaving 22 bases between the germline ends. Germline V gene sequence: CDR1 SGHAT, CDR2 FQNNGV. The chain's CDR3 is CASSFSGGALVETQYF. CDR3 in DNA: TGTGCCAGCAGTTTTAGCGGAGGGGCTCTAGTGGAGACCCAGTACTTC.

The gene calls are TRBV6-4 and TRBJ1-5, with D unresolved. CDR1 and CDR2 from the germline V gene are MRHNA and SNTAGT. Between the trimmed V and J ends, which lost 4 bases and 3 bases, there was a span of 7 bases. The CDR3 loop spans 13 amino acids. The CDR3 coding sequence is TGTGCCAGCAGTGTGGAGACCAATCAGCCCCAGCATTTT. It encodes CASSVETNQPQHF.

V is TRBV11-2 and J is TRBJ1-1; D call uncertain. The CDR3 covers 14 residues. In germline, CDR1 is SGHAT, CDR2 FQNNGV. The V and J ends lost 7 bases and 4 bases respectively, with 16 bases between them. CDR3 sequence: CASTPDGIGTEAFF. The CDR3 bases are TGTGCCAGCACTCCTGACGGGATTGGCACTGAAGCTTTCTTT.

This clone was observed a handful of times. The chain joins TRBV6-5 to TRBJ2-3; 11 bases fit TRBD1. The CDR3 is made up of 14 amino acids. CDR1 and CDR2 from the germline V gene are MNHEY and SVGAGI. The trim removed 6 bases at V and 6 bases at J, leaving 5 bases unmatched. The CDR3 here is CASRGTGGKDTQYF. The CDR3 nucleotides are TGTGCCAGCAGGGGGACAGGGGGTAAGGATACGCAGTATTTT.

This sequence joins TRBV5-1 and TRBJ2-3, with TRBD2 matching 12 bases. The germline gives CDR1 SGHRS, CDR2 YFSETQ. The CDR3 loop spans 17 amino acids. Trimming removed 4 bases from V and 3 bases from J; junction bases left unmatched: 9. CDR3: CASSVSSGGAGTDTQYF. In nucleotides, the CDR3 is TGCGCCAGCAGCGTCTCTAGCGGGGGGGCCGGGACAGATACGCAGTATTTT.

In this sample, this clone turned up a few times. The chain has TRBV15 and TRBJ1-6; D not certain. Germline CDR1 LNHNV, CDR2 YYDKDF (reference sequence). The CDR3 loop spans 17 amino acids. Trimming took off 0 bases at V and 5 bases at J, with 14 bases between the two ends. CDR3 sequence (DNA): TGTGCCACCAGCAGAGATTCGTGGGCGCCCAATAATTCACCCCTCCACTTT. This sequence encodes CATSRDSWAPNNSPLHF.

This clone was detected only a few times. The chain joins TRBV7-6 to TRBJ1-4, with 10 bases lining up with TRBD1. The CDR3 length is 14 residues. The J segment lost 7 bases and the V segment lost 6 bases, leaving 5 bases of the junction unmatched. The germline V gene has CDR1 SGHVS and CDR2 FNYEAQ. The CDR3 DNA reads as TGTGCCAGCAGAGAGGGGACAGGGGTTGAAAAACTGTTTTTT. As protein: CASREGTGVEKLFF.